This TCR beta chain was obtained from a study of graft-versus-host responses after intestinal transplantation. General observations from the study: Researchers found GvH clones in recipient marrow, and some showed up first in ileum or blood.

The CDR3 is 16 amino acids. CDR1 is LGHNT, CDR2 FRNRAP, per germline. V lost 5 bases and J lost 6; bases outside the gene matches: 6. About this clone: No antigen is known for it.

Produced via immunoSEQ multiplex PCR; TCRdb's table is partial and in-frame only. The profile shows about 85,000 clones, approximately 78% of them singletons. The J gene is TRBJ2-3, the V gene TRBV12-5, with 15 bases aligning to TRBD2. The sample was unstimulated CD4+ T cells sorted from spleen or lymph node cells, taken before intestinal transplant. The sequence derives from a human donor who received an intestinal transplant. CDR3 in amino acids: CASGAGTSGGSDTQYF. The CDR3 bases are TGTGCTAGTGGTGCCGGGACTAGCGGGGGGTCGGATACGCAGTATTTT.